What follows are 21 T cell receptor beta chains derived from one specimen sequenced in a study of blood T cells in healthy people across ages (dated by TCRdb to 2015 to 2017). The library was generated by 5' RACE. The data were produced on an Illumina HiSeq 2500. The second PCR ran for roughly 7 to 12 cycles and used a J-beta primer mix along with a sample-barcoded 5' primer. The public sequencing data were trimmed at Q25 with fastp and processed into clonotypes with MiXCR by TCRdb, which kept only in-frame beta chains. For every CDR3 protein sequence, its rows merge into one entry that carries the most common genes and DNA. Across this sample there are roughly 680,000 distinct CDR3 sequences, with approximately 52% seen only once. The top ten constitute less than 15% of the sample. The sample was blood. Every receptor here comes from a woman older than 75 in good health.

Remarks on this clonotype: It may be a read error: a sequence one base away is much more abundant. The V and J genes are TRBV5-1 and TRBJ2-3; D gene unclear. V was trimmed by 8 bases and J by 1 base, leaving 11 bases between them. CDR1 and CDR2 from the germline V gene are SGHRS and YFSETQ. This CDR3 has 13 residues. The CDR3 region is CASQELRTDTQYF. The DNA of the CDR3 is TGCGCCAGTCAGGAGCTACGCACAGATACGCAGTATTTT.

In regard to this clonotype: A much larger clone sits a single nucleotide away, making a read error possible. The chain combines TRBV13 with TRBJ2-5; 11 bases are shared with TRBD2. The V segment lost 8 bases and the J segment 11 bases; nucleotides outside the gene matches: 16. Germline CDR1 reads PRHDT; CDR2 reads FYEKMQ (reference sequence). The CDR3 contains 15 residues. CDR3 protein: CASASLAGGPNEQYF. In DNA, the CDR3 is TGTGCCAGCGCCTCCCTAGCGGGAGGCCCCAATGAGCAGTACTTC.

This clonotype was seen only a few times. A much more abundant neighbour one base away suggests this may be a read error. The chain couples TRBV5-1 to TRBJ2-7; 11 bases agree with TRBD2. Germline CDR1 and CDR2: SGHRS and YFSETQ. V lost 2 bases and J lost 7; bases outside the gene matches: 11. The CDR3 runs to 16 residues. This CDR3 is CASSLPLAGGLDEQYF. The CDR3 DNA sequence: TGCGCCAGCAGCTTACCTCTAGCGGGAGGCCTAGATGAGCAGTACTTC.

The J gene is TRBJ1-2, the V gene TRBV7-9, with a possible D match to TRBD1 (5 bases). From germline, CDR1 is SEHNR and CDR2 FQNEAQ (reference sequence). The CDR3 extends over 14 amino acids. The V and J ends lost 1 base and 4 bases respectively, with 10 bases between them. The chain's CDR3 is CASSLGGSAYGYTF. CDR3 in DNA: TGTGCCAGCAGCTTAGGGGGCAGCGCCTATGGCTACACCTTC.

The chain combines TRBV10-3 with TRBJ2-7, with 8 bases that match TRBD2. The J segment lost 5 bases and the V segment lost 5 bases, leaving 14 bases of the junction unmatched. The length of the CDR3 is 16 residues. Germline V gene data show CDR1 as ENHRY and CDR2 as SYGVKD. The CDR3 is CAISSMVSGSFDEQYF. The CDR3 coding sequence is TGTGCCATCAGTTCTATGGTGAGCGGGAGCTTCGACGAGCAGTACTTC.

This clonotype was recorded at least ten times. The chain has TRBV12-3 or TRBV12-4 and TRBJ2-5, with D perhaps matching TRBD1 (5 bases). CDR3 length: 11 amino acids. Trimming stripped 8 bases from V and 5 bases from J, with 9 bases between. This chain's CDR3 is CASGRVETQYF. CDR3 in DNA: TGTGCCAGCGGCAGGGTGGAGACCCAGTACTTC.

The chain employs TRBV28 and TRBJ2-7; possible D gene TRBD1, 6 bases. The DNA matches TRBJ2-5 better at its end, which makes the J call doubtful. The germline CDR1 and CDR2 sequences are MDHEN and SYDVKM. CDR3 length: 13 amino acids. The CDR3 DNA reads as TGTGCCAGCAGTGGGGGCAGGCGGGAGACCCAGTACTTC. Protein product: CASSGGRRETQYF.

Many counts were recorded for this clonotype. The chain couples TRBV5-1 to TRBJ1-6; a weak D match, TRBD1 (5 bases). Germline V gene lookup returns CDR1 SGHRS and CDR2 YFSETQ. V was trimmed by 3 bases and J by 8 bases, leaving 9 bases between them. This CDR3 spans 13 amino acids. In DNA, the CDR3 is TGCGCCAGCAGCTCACAGGTCGATTCACCCCTCCACTTT. Protein: CASSSQVDSPLHF.

The chain combines TRBV20-1 with TRBJ1-1; a weak D match, TRBD1 (5 bases). The CDR3 has 15 amino acids. V shed 4 bases and J shed 5 bases, with 20 bases lying between them. Germline CDR1 and CDR2: DFQATT and SNEGSKA (reference sequence). This chain's CDR3 is CSATGAALSLTEAFF. CDR3 DNA: TGCAGTGCTACCGGGGCCGCACTATCACTGACTGAAGCTTTCTTT.

The gene calls are TRBV27 and TRBJ2-3; a weak D match, TRBD1 (6 bases). The germline V gene has CDR1 MNHEY and CDR2 SMNVEV (reference sequence). CDR3 length equals 17 residues. Between the trimmed V and J ends, which lost 6 bases and 0 bases, there was a span of 19 bases. The CDR3 protein is CASSRGLQGMSTDTQYF. The CDR3 nucleotides are TGTGCCAGCAGCCGAGGATTACAGGGTATGAGCACAGATACGCAGTATTTT.

The chain combines TRBV12-3 or TRBV12-4 with TRBJ2-2; D unclear. V lost 3 bases, J lost 6 bases, and 11 bases lay in between. CDR3 length: 14 residues. The CDR3 nucleotides are TGTGCCAGCAGTTTTGTAGGTTCGGCCGGGGAGCTGTTTTTT. The encoded protein is CASSFVGSAGELFF.

The chain recombines TRBV29-1 with TRBJ2-3, with D possibly matching TRBD2 (5 bases). The CDR3 contains 13 residues. Germline lookup yields CDR1 SQVTM and CDR2 ANQGSEA. Trimming stripped 4 bases from V and 4 bases from J, with 12 bases between. The CDR3 DNA reads as TGCAGCGTTGGGCCTGGGAGAGCAGATACGCAGTATTTT. Translating gives CSVGPGRADTQYF.

The chain couples TRBV9 to TRBJ2-7, with D uncertain. Trimming pared 3 bases from V and 1 base from J, leaving 8 bases between. Germline V lookup: CDR1 SGDLS, CDR2 YYNGEE. The CDR3 is 13 amino acids. The CDR3: CASSADTSYEQYF. The CDR3 nucleotides read TGTGCCAGCAGCGCCGACACTTCCTACGAGCAGTACTTC.

A note on this clonotype: Possible read error: a much larger clone is one base away. The genes are TRBV20-1 and TRBJ2-5; TRBD1 aligns across 10 bases. Germline V gene data show CDR1 as DFQATT and CDR2 as SNEGSKA (reference sequence). This CDR3 contains 14 residues. The CDR3 here is CSATGTGDFYEQNF. The CDR3 nucleotides read TGCAGTGCTACCGGGACAGGGGATTTCTACGAGCAGAACTTC.

The rearrangement links TRBV10-3 to TRBJ2-1; D uncertain. Trimming left V 10 bases short and J 4 bases short, with 8 bases between. Per germline, CDR1 ENHRY and CDR2 SYGVKD. The CDR3 length is 11 residues. The CDR3 spells CATTVYNEQFF. DNA for the CDR3: TGTGCCACCACGGTTTACAATGAGCAGTTCTTC.

This sequence joins TRBV3-1 and TRBJ2-2; D unresolved. The V end lost 3 bases, the J end lost 1 base, and 9 bases lay between the germline ends. CDR1 is LGHDT, CDR2 YNNKEL, per germline (reference sequence). The CDR3 spans 15 residues. CDR3 DNA sequence: TGTGCCAGCAGCCAGGGGTACGGGAACACCGGGGAGCTGTTTTTT. Protein sequence: CASSQGYGNTGELFF.

The J gene is TRBJ1-5, the V gene TRBV5-1; D unresolved. Germline V lookup: CDR1 SGHRS, CDR2 YFSETQ. The CDR3 loop spans 15 amino acids. Trimming removed 5 bases at V and 3 bases at J, with 15 bases between. CDR3 nucleotides: TGCGCCAGCAGGGATGAACCCACCCACAATCAGCCCCAGCATTTT. Its protein is CASRDEPTHNQPQHF.

This clonotype was recorded many times. This chain uses TRBV7-2 with TRBJ2-1, with 9 bases aligning to TRBD1. Germline V lookup: CDR1 SGHTA, CDR2 FQGNSA. The CDR3 covers 14 residues. The trim removed 5 bases at V and 7 bases at J, leaving 6 bases unmatched. CDR3 sequence reads: CASSIQGAQNEQFF. The CDR3 DNA reads as TGTGCCAGCAGCATACAGGGGGCGCAAAATGAGCAGTTCTTC.

This clonotype was counted a single time. The chain recombines TRBV7-2 with TRBJ2-5, with a weak D call TRBD1 (6 bases). Trimming left V 5 bases short and J 2 bases short, with 12 bases between. Per the germline V gene, CDR1 is SGHTA and CDR2 is FQGNSA. The CDR3 is 14 residues long. The CDR3 spells CASSPDSSQETQYF. CDR3 bases: TGTGCCAGCAGCCCGGACAGCTCTCAAGAGACCCAGTACTTC.

The chain combines TRBV2 with TRBJ2-5, with TRBD1 identical over 7 bases. J lost 1 base, V lost 5 bases, and 4 bases had no gene match. CDR1 is SNHLY and CDR2 is FYNNEI in the germline V gene. This CDR3 has 14 amino acids. The CDR3 spells CASSKGTVQETQYF. CDR3 sequence (DNA): TGTGCCAGCAGTAAGGGGACAGTCCAAGAGACCCAGTACTTC.

The V call is TRBV11-2, the J call TRBJ1-3; 7 bases are a match to TRBD1. V was pared by 8 bases and J by 0 bases, with 4 bases of the junction left unmatched. Germline assignment: CDR1 SGHAT and CDR2 FQNNGV. The CDR3 is made up of 14 amino acids. CDR3 sequence reads: CASGRDSSGNTIYF. CDR3 coding DNA: TGTGCCAGCGGCCGGGACAGCTCTGGAAACACCATATATTTT.